A single sample gave rise to the 18 T cell receptor beta chains below, sequenced in a study of beta chain features in type 1 diabetes. Reverse transcription of all isolated RNA meant that expressed TCRB transcripts were sequenced. TCRdb's copy holds only in-frame clones and misses some; the assay was immunoSEQ multiplex PCR. The sample has under 150,000 clones; under 60% are singletons. What was sequenced was Tregs from blood. The receptors here all came from a man between 18 and 29 years old in good health.

The chain combines TRBV7-2 with TRBJ2-7, with 8 positions matching TRBD2. The CDR3 sequence is 16 residues long. Looked up from germline, CDR1 is SGHTA and CDR2 is FQGNSA. V lost 2 bases and J lost 7; bases outside the gene matches: 13. CDR3 sequence (DNA): TGTGCCAGCAGCTTAAGGGCGGGAGGTGACGTAGGAGAGCAGTACTTC. This translates into CASSLRAGGDVGEQYF. Looking up the rest from reference TRBV7-2 and TRBJ2-7 gives the full variable domain: GAGVSQSPSNKVTEKGKDVELRCDPISGHTALYWYRQSLGQGLEFLIYFQGNSAPDKSGLPSDRFSAERTGGSVSTLTIQRTQQEDSAVYLCASSLRAGGDVGEQYFGPGTRLTVT.

The CDR3 loop is CSVAVRRGRDTQYF. For the CDR3, the DNA is TGCAGCGTTGCGGTCCGGCGGGGAAGAGATACGCAGTATTTT. The genes are TRBV29-1 and TRBJ2-3; possible D gene TRBD2, 6 bases. The CDR3 contains 14 residues. V lost 4 bases and J 5 bases, leaving 16 bases between the germline ends. Germline CDR1 and CDR2: SQVTM and ANQGSEA.

There are a few counts of this clone. This chain links TRBV30 with TRBJ2-3; TRBD2 aligns across 9 bases. There are 14 residues in the CDR3. Trimming removed 0 bases from V and 9 bases from J; junction bases left unmatched: 7. Germline V lookup: CDR1 GTSNPN, CDR2 SVGIG (reference sequence). The DNA of the CDR3 is TGTGCCTGGAGTGTACCAGCGGGAGGAAGCACGCAGTATTTT. Protein product: CAWSVPAGGSTQYF.

This chain connects TRBV7-9 to TRBJ1-1; D unclear. V was shortened by 4 bases and J by 0 bases, with 12 bases between the two germline ends. Germline CDR1 and CDR2: SEHNR and FQNEAQ (reference sequence). The CDR3 is made up of 15 amino acids. CDR3 coding DNA: TGTGCCAGCAGCTCCACCCCAACAGTGAACACTGAAGCTTTCTTT. Translated, it gives CASSSTPTVNTEAFF.

The chain couples TRBV5-1 to TRBJ2-3, with 9 positions matching TRBD2. This CDR3 contains 15 residues. Germline CDR1 SGHRS, CDR2 YFSETQ. Trimming at V came to 1 base and at J to 2 bases, leaving 2 bases not matched to a gene. CDR3 in amino acids: CASSLLAGNTDTQYF. The CDR3 region has the DNA TGCGCCAGCAGCTTGCTAGCGGGGAACACAGATACGCAGTATTTT.

J is TRBJ2-3 and V is TRBV30, with TRBD2 as a possible D gene (5 bases). Per the germline V gene, CDR1 is GTSNPN and CDR2 is SVGIG (reference sequence). Trimming cost V 0 bases and J 2 bases, with 12 bases left between them. The CDR3 sequence is 15 residues long. In nucleotides, the CDR3 is TGTGCCTGGAGTGTGGGAGACTCCAACACAGATACGCAGTATTTT. As protein: CAWSVGDSNTDTQYF.

V usage is TRBV5-1 and J usage is TRBJ2-7; 10 bases agree with TRBD2. The junction had 18 bases not matched to a gene; V was cut back by 7 bases and J by 5 bases. Looked up from germline, CDR1 is SGHRS and CDR2 is YFSETQ. The CDR3 is 17 residues long. The DNA of the CDR3 is TGCGCCAGCGCCACGGGCAGCGGGGGGGCCTCTATCAACGAGCAGTACTTC. Residues: CASATGSGGASINEQYF.

The chain recombines TRBV6-6 with TRBJ2-5; tentatively, D is TRBD2 (6 bases). CDR3 length: 14 amino acids. V was cut by 5 bases and J by 5 bases, with 15 bases left in between. CDR1 MNHNY and CDR2 SVGAGI come from the germline V gene (reference sequence). The DNA for the CDR3 is TGTGCCAGCAGTGGCATGGGGGGTAGGGAGACCCAGTACTTC. This encodes CASSGMGGRETQYF.

This clone occurred a few times. The chain employs TRBV30 and TRBJ2-4; tentatively, D is TRBD2 (5 bases). CDR1 is GTSNPN, CDR2 SVGIG, per germline (reference sequence). The CDR3 is 14 residues long. V was shortened by 4 bases and J by 8 bases, with 18 bases between the two germline ends. The CDR3 here is CAWNPRPPGDIQYF. The CDR3 nucleotides are TGTGCCTGGAACCCCAGGCCTCCCGGGGACATTCAGTACTTC.

This clone was observed a few times. The chain couples TRBV5-4 to TRBJ2-1; 7 bases fit TRBD2. The germline gives CDR1 SGHNT, CDR2 YYREEE (reference sequence). J was trimmed by 10 bases and V by 2 bases; bases with no gene match: 18. The length of the CDR3 is 17 residues. In DNA form, the CDR3 reads TGTGCCAGCAGCTTTTGGGCTCACAGCGGGACCCGCAACGAGCAGTTCTTC. This gives the protein CASSFWAHSGTRNEQFF.

V gene TRBV30 combines with J gene TRBJ2-5; D is possibly TRBD1 (6 bases). The end of the DNA is better explained by TRBJ2-7, so the J call may be wrong. The germline V gene has CDR1 GTSNPN and CDR2 SVGIG (reference sequence). This CDR3 contains 13 residues. The CDR3 region has the DNA TGTGCCTGGAGTGGACCGGCAGGGGACGAGCAGTACTTC. This codes for CAWSGPAGDEQYF.

The rearrangement joins TRBV5-6 to TRBJ2-5; D is unresolved. This CDR3 has 14 residues. Trimming cost V 2 bases and J 5 bases, with 13 bases left between them. Per germline, CDR1 SGHDT and CDR2 YYEEEE. DNA for the CDR3: TGTGCCAGCAGCTTAATAGTCTCGAGGGAGACCCAGTACTTC. It encodes CASSLIVSRETQYF.

This clone appeared a few times. The chain recombines TRBV7-2 with TRBJ1-5, with D perhaps matching TRBD1 (5 bases). This CDR3 is built from 14 residues. Between the trimmed V and J ends, which lost 6 bases and 6 bases, there was a span of 15 bases. The V gene's germline CDR1 is SGHTA and CDR2 FQGNSA. This chain's CDR3 is CASSPNGGSQPQHF. DNA for the CDR3: TGTGCCAGCAGTCCAAATGGGGGGAGTCAGCCCCAGCATTTT. Looking up the rest from reference TRBV7-2 and TRBJ1-5 gives the full variable domain: GAGVSQSPSNKVTEKGKDVELRCDPISGHTALYWYRQSLGQGLEFLIYFQGNSAPDKSGLPSDRFSAERTGGSVSTLTIQRTQQEDSAVYLCASSPNGGSQPQHFGDGTRLSIL.

The J gene is TRBJ1-6, the V gene TRBV19; D remains unclear. The ends were cut back, 6 bases at V and 0 bases at J, with 15 bases in the middle. The length of the CDR3 is 17 residues. CDR1 is LNHDA, CDR2 SQIVND, per germline (reference sequence). The CDR3 bases are TGTGCCAGTAGCAGAAGCAGGTTAAGCTCCTATAATTCACCCCTCCACTTT. Protein product: CASSRSRLSSYNSPLHF.

This clone was seen only a few times. This rearrangement joins TRBV15 to TRBJ2-5; TRBD1 is a possible D gene (5 bases). The DNA end favors TRBJ2-7, so the J call may be wrong. Germline CDR1 and CDR2: LNHNV and YYDKDF (reference sequence). The CDR3 totals 15 residues. The CDR3 sequence is CATSRDLGQGYEQYF. CDR3 coding DNA: TGTGCCACCAGCAGAGACCTAGGACAAGGCTACGAGCAGTACTTC.

The chain couples TRBV12-5 to TRBJ2-3; 9 nucleotides match TRBD2. The CDR3 extends over 17 amino acids. V gave up 7 bases and J gave up 2 bases; unmatched junction bases: 13. Looked up from germline, CDR1 is LGHNT and CDR2 is FRNRAP. The CDR3: CASALGAGGPNTDTQYF. The CDR3 DNA reads as TGTGCTAGTGCCCTGGGGGCGGGAGGGCCCAACACAGATACGCAGTATTTT.

This sequence joins TRBV5-1 and TRBJ2-1; D is possibly TRBD2 (5 bases). The CDR3 totals 15 residues. Between the trimmed V and J ends, which lost 6 bases and 0 bases, there was a span of 13 bases. Germline assignment: CDR1 SGHRS and CDR2 YFSETQ. CDR3 amino acids: CASKREPGSYNEQFF. The CDR3 region has the DNA TGCGCCAGCAAGAGGGAACCAGGCTCCTACAATGAGCAGTTCTTC.

The V and J genes are TRBV28 and TRBJ1-5, with D unresolved. From germline, CDR1 is MDHEN and CDR2 SYDVKM. The CDR3 covers 14 residues. V lost 2 bases and J lost 5, with 10 bases in between. The CDR3 is CASSLTESYQPQHF. The CDR3 nucleotides are TGTGCCAGCAGTTTAACAGAGTCGTATCAGCCCCAGCATTTT.